Below are 21 T cell receptor beta chains sequenced from a single sample in a study of T cell changes during pregnancy in multiple sclerosis. TCRdb's table, derived via immunoSEQ multiplex PCR, lists solely in-frame clones and lacks some. Altogether tens of thousands of clones are present, more than 80% being singletons, with the ten largest covering approximately 0.35%. The specimen was CD4+ T cells from peripheral blood mononuclear cells, collected before pregnancy. The receptor set was obtained from a female donor with multiple sclerosis, enrolled in a pregnancy study.

This chain connects TRBV5-1 to TRBJ2-7; perhaps TRBD2 as D (7 bases). The CDR3 length is 18 residues. The V gene lost 1 base and the J gene lost 1 base, with 21 bases spanning the gap. Per the germline V gene, CDR1 is SGHRS and CDR2 is YFSETQ. This chain's CDR3 is CASSLWGGGASGSYEQYF. CDR3 DNA: TGCGCCAGCAGCTTGTGGGGGGGCGGGGCATCCGGGTCCTACGAGCAGTACTTC. The full variable domain, in which reference TRBV5-1 and TRBJ2-7 provide the parts outside the CDR3, is KAGVTQTPRYLIKTRGQQVTLSCSPISGHRSVSWYQQTPGQGLQFLFEYFSETQRNKGNFPGRFSGRQFSNSRSEMNVSTLELGDSALYLCASSLWGGGASGSYEQYFGPGTRLTVT.

This chain connects TRBV4-1 to TRBJ2-7; D might be TRBD2 (6 bases). Trimming cost V 2 bases and J 1 base, with 15 bases left between them. The CDR3 runs to 16 residues. Germline V gene data show CDR1 as MGHRA and CDR2 as YSYEKL. The CDR3 sequence is CASSQFPTRGSYEQYF. CDR3 bases: TGCGCCAGCAGCCAATTTCCGACTAGGGGATCCTACGAGCAGTACTTC.

The V gene is TRBV4-1, the J gene TRBJ2-1, with 12 bases identical to TRBD2. Germline V gene data show CDR1 as MGHRA and CDR2 as YSYEKL. Germline trimming cut 4 bases from V and 5 bases from J; bases unmatched to any gene: 18. The CDR3 covers 20 residues. The CDR3 spells CASSRKSEASGRVLDNEQFF. The CDR3 DNA follows: TGCGCCAGCAGCCGTAAGAGCGAGGCTAGCGGGAGGGTATTGGACAATGAGCAGTTCTTC.

The chain joins TRBV19 to TRBJ1-1; D not resolved. Germline CDR1 reads LNHDA; CDR2 reads SQIVND (reference sequence). The CDR3 length is 12 residues. V was shortened by 6 bases and J by 10 bases, with 15 bases between the two germline ends. The CDR3 DNA reads as TGTGCCAGTAGCCTCCAGCAGAGGATAGCTTTCTTT. Translating gives CASSLQQRIAFF.

This chain joins TRBV11-2 and TRBJ2-3; 12 bases align to TRBD2. V trimming: 2 bases; J trimming: 2 bases; junction bases outside the gene matches: 5. CDR3 length: 17 residues. Per germline, CDR1 SGHAT and CDR2 FQNNGV. CDR3: CASSLRLAGGYTDTQYF. The CDR3 coding sequence is TGTGCCAGCAGCTTAAGGCTAGCGGGAGGGTACACAGATACGCAGTATTTT.

The V and J genes are TRBV18 and TRBJ2-3; D is unresolved. CDR3 size: 17 residues. V was shortened by 3 bases and J by 3 bases, with 19 bases between the two germline ends. Germline V lookup: CDR1 KGHSH, CDR2 LQKENI. The CDR3 protein is CASSPATSTFPTDTQYF. The CDR3 nucleotides are TGTGCCAGCTCACCCGCGACATCAACCTTTCCTACAGATACGCAGTATTTT.

The chain joins TRBV7-2 to TRBJ2-2, with 14 bases aligning to TRBD2. The germline gives CDR1 SGHTA, CDR2 FQGNSA. After removal of 8 bases from V and 6 bases from J, the junction contained 2 bases not matched to a gene. The CDR3 covers 14 residues. CDR3 DNA sequence: TGTGCCAGCGGACTAGCGGGAGGCCCCGGGGAGCTGTTTTTT. Translating gives CASGLAGGPGELFF.

The chain uses TRBV19 and TRBJ2-5; 8 positions match TRBD2. The CDR3 totals 14 residues. In germline, CDR1 is LNHDA, CDR2 SQIVND (reference sequence). Unmatched junction bases numbered 2, after V lost 3 bases and J lost 2 bases. The CDR3 protein is CASSILAGQETQYF. CDR3 nucleotides: TGTGCCAGTAGTATTCTAGCGGGTCAAGAGACCCAGTACTTC.

This clone was seen a few times. This chain links TRBV28 with TRBJ2-7; 12 nucleotides align to TRBD1. Germline assignment: CDR1 MDHEN and CDR2 SYDVKM. The CDR3 length is 16 residues. V dropped 6 bases and J dropped 6; count of bases not matched to a gene: 12. The CDR3 is CASSPRQGQGAFEQYF. The DNA for the CDR3 is TGTGCCAGCAGCCCGCGGCAGGGACAGGGGGCTTTCGAGCAGTACTTC.

Remarks on this clone: Other nucleotide sequences in the sample specify the same CDR3. V and J are TRBV7-2 and TRBJ2-3; tentative D call: TRBD2 (6 bases). CDR1 SGHTA and CDR2 FQGNSA come from the germline V gene. V dropped 5 bases and J dropped 0 bases, with 9 bases sitting between them. This CDR3 spans 14 amino acids. The CDR3 DNA is TGTGCCAGCAGCCCGGGACTGAGCACAGATACGCAGTATTTT. Translating gives CASSPGLSTDTQYF.

The V and J genes are TRBV29-1 and TRBJ1-1, with D perhaps TRBD1 (5 bases). There are 12 residues in the CDR3. V was cut by 5 bases and J by 3 bases, with 10 bases left in between. The V gene's germline CDR1 is SQVTM and CDR2 ANQGSEA. CDR3 sequence: CSVILGDTEAFF. Here the CDR3 DNA reads TGCAGCGTTATTCTAGGGGACACTGAAGCTTTCTTT.

This clone showed up just once. The chain uses TRBV2 and TRBJ1-1, with D perhaps TRBD1 (6 bases). The germline V gene encodes CDR1 SNHLY and CDR2 FYNNEI. V was trimmed by 0 bases and J by 4 bases, leaving 18 bases between them. The CDR3 extends over 17 amino acids. CDR3 amino acids: CASSEAWTAIRPTEAFF. The CDR3, as DNA: TGTGCCAGCAGTGAAGCGTGGACAGCCATCCGTCCCACTGAAGCTTTCTTT.

The chain employs TRBV18 and TRBJ1-1; 7 bases are shared with TRBD1. Germline loops: CDR1 KGHSH, CDR2 LQKENI. The CDR3 consists of 14 residues. V shed 6 bases and J 4 bases; nucleotides not matched to a gene: 8. CDR3 DNA sequence: TGTGCCAGCTCCAGACAGGGCGTCACCACTGAAGCTTTCTTT. It codes for CASSRQGVTTEAFF. Full variable domain (remainder filled in from reference TRBV18 and TRBJ1-1): NAGVMQNPRHLVRRRGQEARLRCSPMKGHSHVYWYRQLPEEGLKFMVYLQKENIIDESGMPKERFSAEFPKEGPSILRIQQVVRGDSAAYFCASSRQGVTTEAFFGQGTRLTVV.

A few counts support this clone. J is TRBJ2-5 and V is TRBV21-1; the table names TRBD1, a call not compared with the DNA. TRBV21-1 is given as a pseudogene. The CDR3 has 17 amino acids. CDR3 DNA sequence: TGTGCCAGCAGCAAATATTTCTTAAACAGGGGAACCGAGACCCAGTACTTC. Translated: CASSKYFLNRGTETQYF.

This chain joins TRBV7-3 and TRBJ1-1; weak D call: TRBD1 (6 bases). Germline assignment: CDR1 SGHTA and CDR2 FQGTGA. This CDR3 has 15 amino acids. V shed 3 bases and J shed 5 bases, with 16 bases lying between them. CDR3 residues: CASSLSGAGVTEAFF. The CDR3 bases are TGTGCCAGCAGCTTGTCAGGGGCGGGAGTGACTGAAGCTTTCTTT.

The chain couples TRBV18 to TRBJ1-2, with no clear D. The germline CDR1 and CDR2 sequences are KGHSH and LQKENI. Trimming removed 1 base from V and 6 bases from J, with 15 bases in between. CDR3 length: 15 residues. The CDR3 DNA reads as TGTGCCAGCTCACCACTGAGGGAGTTAAGCGATGGCTACACCTTC. Translation: CASSPLRELSDGYTF.

This rearrangement joins TRBV15 to TRBJ2-1; 9 positions agree with TRBD2. Germline lookup yields CDR1 LNHNV and CDR2 YYDKDF (reference sequence). V trimming: 0 bases; J trimming: 9 bases; junction bases outside the gene matches: 9. The CDR3 runs 16 residues. For the CDR3, the DNA is TGTGCCACCAGCAGAGATCGGGCGGGAGGGAAGAGTGAGCAGTTCTTC. Its protein product is CATSRDRAGGKSEQFF. Combining the CDR3 with reference TRBV15 and TRBJ2-1 gives the whole variable domain DAMVIQNPRYQVTQFGKPVTLSCSQTLNHNVMYWYQQKSSQAPKLLFHYYDKDFNNEADTPDNFQSRRPNTSFCFLDIRSPGLGDTAMYLCATSRDRAGGKSEQFFGPGTRLTVL.

The chain recombines TRBV28 with TRBJ2-5; D uncertain. Germline loops: CDR1 MDHEN, CDR2 SYDVKM. Trimming pared 5 bases from V and 5 bases from J, leaving 9 bases between. The CDR3 has 12 residues. The CDR3 nucleotides read TGTGCCAGCAGTACAGAAGAGGAGACCCAGTACTTC. This sequence encodes CASSTEEETQYF.

This rearrangement joins TRBV4-1 to TRBJ2-5; 10 nucleotides match TRBD1. Losses at the gene ends were 4 bases for V and 5 bases for J; bases not matched to a gene: 4. Germline CDR1 reads MGHRA; CDR2 reads YSYEKL. This CDR3 has 14 amino acids. CDR3 sequence: CASSRSDRGETQYF. The CDR3 nucleotides are TGCGCCAGCAGCCGATCGGACAGGGGGGAGACCCAGTACTTC.

This clone occurred a few times. The rearrangement links TRBV5-1 to TRBJ2-3; tentatively, D is TRBD2 (5 bases). Germline CDR1 reads SGHRS; CDR2 reads YFSETQ. This CDR3 comprises 18 residues. V was pared by 1 base and J by 0 bases, with 18 bases between. In nucleotides, the CDR3 is TGCGCCAGCAGCTTGAACCCTAGCCGGAATCCTAGCACAGATACGCAGTATTTT. As protein: CASSLNPSRNPSTDTQYF.

The chain uses TRBV6-5 and TRBJ1-1; D gene ambiguous. The CDR3 consists of 12 residues. Trimming removed 4 bases from V and 8 bases from J, with 11 bases in between. Germline CDR1 is MNHEY and CDR2 is SVGAGI. CDR3 sequence reads: CASSFAGYEAFF. The CDR3 DNA reads as TGTGCCAGCAGTTTTGCAGGTTACGAAGCTTTCTTT.